Presented here are 3 T cell receptor beta chains from one specimen sequenced in a study of cytomegalovirus exposure and HLA in healthy donors. Generated by immunoSEQ multiplex PCR, the TCRdb table keeps only in-frame clones and is missing some. Here the sample spans 150,000 to 200,000 clones, about 84% being singletons. The source material was PBMCs. The receptors were gathered from a woman younger than 35 in good health and CMV-seronegative.

The J gene is TRBJ1-2, the V gene TRBV7-2; D is uncertain. Trimming cost V 3 bases and J 5 bases, with 13 bases left between them. This CDR3 is built from 14 residues. CDR1 SGHTA and CDR2 FQGNSA come from the germline V gene. The CDR3 DNA reads TGTGCCAGCAGCTTTGGTCTCTCGGGGTATGGCTACACCTTC. Amino acids: CASSFGLSGYGYTF.

The rearrangement links TRBV4-1 to TRBJ2-7; 9 bases are shared with TRBD2. CDR1 MGHRA and CDR2 YSYEKL come from the germline V gene. V gave up 4 bases and J gave up 6 bases; unmatched junction bases: 7. This CDR3 region has 14 residues. The CDR3 is CASSRIGTSSEQYF. In DNA form, the CDR3 reads TGCGCCAGCAGCCGGATAGGGACTAGCAGCGAGCAGTACTTC.

The chain links TRBV27 to TRBJ2-3; D is perhaps TRBD2 (5 bases). The V end lost 5 bases, the J end lost 7 bases, and 22 bases lay between the germline ends. Germline V CDR1 and CDR2: MNHEY, SMNVEV (reference sequence). The CDR3 has 16 residues. The CDR3 bases are TGTGCCAGCAGTCCTCCGATCAGAGGGCCGATAAATACGCAGTATTTT. It is translated as CASSPPIRGPINTQYF.